The T cell receptor beta chain described here comes from a study of T cells in Graves' hyperthyroidism and ophthalmopathy. Trimming took 7 bases from V and 4 from J; bases not matched to a gene: 4. Germline V gene data show CDR1 as DFQATT and CDR2 as SNEGSKA (reference sequence). This CDR3 is built from 12 residues. Amplification targeted TCR beta CDR3 regions from RNA transcripts. HTBI primers were used for first-round RT-PCR of the TCR CDR3. TCRdb re-analysed the multiplex PCR reads in MiXCR, keeping a single row per CDR3 protein. The data show roughly 750,000 distinct CDR3 sequences, roughly 17% seen once. Findings and limits, study-wide: Ophthalmopathy and stable hyperthyroidism were told apart by a 13 V-J model. Ophthalmopathy was identified by the model a median about 6.4 months ahead of onset.

In this sample, this clonotype turned up a few times. Antigen specificity is unknown. V gene TRBV20-1 combines with J gene TRBJ2-3; 8 nucleotides line up with TRBD1. This clonotype was obtained from a young man with Graves' hyperthyroidism. The sample taken for sequencing was blood. The CDR3, as DNA: TGCAGTGTACAGGGGGACGCAGATACGCAGTATTTT. This sequence encodes CSVQGDADTQYF.